These T cell receptor beta chains were read from a single sample in a study of cytomegalovirus exposure and HLA in healthy donors. Clones were read by immunoSEQ multiplex PCR, and TCRdb kept only the in-frame ones, dropping some. The table lists about 150,000 clones, roughly 70% of them singletons, with 3.1% in the top ten. The sequenced sample consisted of PBMCs. The receptors were gathered from a male donor in good health and CMV-seronegative. CDR3s include the opening cysteine and the closing phenylalanine or tryptophan. A D gene is named only where the DNA matches it firmly. Clone sizes are given selectively: once, few, many, or a class where the clone is expanded.

d_call clone_size j_call cdr3_length v_call cdr3_aa cdr3_nt
TRBD2 . TRBJ2-5 15 TRBV15 CATSSGGGLQETQYF TGTGCCACCAGCAGCGGGGGGGGGTTACAAGAGACCCAGTACTTC
. . TRBJ1-3 16 TRBV9 CASSVSGGSLENTIYF TGTGCCAGCAGCGTATCGGGGGGGAGCTTGGAAAACACCATATATTTT
. . TRBJ2-7 16 TRBV6-1 CASSERLFLESHEQYF TGTGCCAGCAGTGAGCGACTATTTCTTGAGTCCCACGAGCAGTACTTC
TRBD1 . TRBJ1-2 17 TRBV5-6 CASRSGGSGTANYGYTF TGTGCCAGCAGGTCAGGGGGCTCCGGGACAGCGAACTATGGCTACACCTTC
. once TRBJ1-1 13 TRBV5-1 CASSLVQDTEAFF TGCGCCAGCAGCTTGGTTCAGGACACTGAAGCTTTCTTT
. once TRBJ2-7 20 TRBV21-1 CASSKVGHKRLTGTGYEQYF TGTGCCAGCAGCAAAGTAGGGCATAAAAGACTTACGGGTACAGGCTACGAGCAGTACTTC
. . TRBJ2-7 15 TRBV6-1 CASSVNRASSYEQYF TGTGCCAGCAGTGTGAACAGGGCGAGCTCCTACGAGCAGTACTTC
TRBD1 few TRBJ1-1 17 TRBV10-3 CAISANRGQGANTEAFF TGTGCCATCAGTGCTAACCGGGGACAGGGGGCGAACACTGAAGCTTTCTTT
. . TRBJ1-2 14 TRBV10-3 CAISAQQGKGGYTF TGTGCCATCAGTGCTCAGCAGGGGAAGGGCGGCTACACCTTC
. . TRBJ1-5 15 TRBV19 CATRGNHYSNQPQHF TGTGCCACCCGGGGAAACCATTATAGCAATCAGCCCCAGCATTTT
TRBD1 medium-sized TRBJ2-3 15 TRBV6-1 CASSESTGGADTQYF TGTGCCAGCAGTGAATCAACAGGGGGCGCAGATACGCAGTATTTT
TRBD1 . TRBJ2-1 16 TRBV10-3 CAITRNRGTPYNEQFF TGTGCCATCACCAGAAACAGGGGCACCCCCTACAATGAGCAGTTCTTC
TRBD1 . TRBJ2-7 15 TRBV5-8 CASSLGQVNTYEQYF TGTGCCAGCAGCCTCGGACAGGTGAACACCTACGAGCAGTACTTC
. . TRBJ1-1 15 TRBV15 CATSRDYKLVTEAFF TGTGCCACCAGCAGAGATTACAAACTAGTGACTGAAGCTTTCTTT
TRBD1 . TRBJ1-1 15 TRBV10-1 CASSGDRGRNTEAFF TGCGCCAGCAGCGGAGACAGGGGGCGGAACACTGAAGCTTTCTTT
TRBD1 . TRBJ2-7 16 TRBV4-1 CASSQDRPGTDYEQYF TGCGCCAGCAGCCAAGATCGACCCGGGACAGACTACGAGCAGTACTTC
. . TRBJ1-6 15 TRBV19 CASRVTTGKGSPLHF TGTGCCAGTAGAGTAACTACAGGGAAAGGTTCACCCCTCCACTTT
. . TRBJ2-7 14 TRBV7-8 CASTGQSLGYEQYF TGTGCCAGCACCGGACAGTCTCTGGGTTACGAGCAGTACTTC
TRBD1 . TRBJ1-2 15 TRBV7-9 CASSPMGQGARGYTF TGTGCCAGCAGCCCGATGGGACAGGGGGCGCGAGGCTACACCTTC
TRBD1 . TRBJ1-1 16 TRBV11-3 CASRSPGTGDVAEAFF TGTGCCAGCAGAAGTCCCGGGACAGGGGATGTAGCTGAAGCTTTCTTT
. . TRBJ1-5 14 TRBV6-1 CASTDGGTGQPQHF TGTGCCAGCACCGACGGGGGGACCGGTCAGCCCCAGCATTTT
TRBD1 . TRBJ2-7 14 TRBV5-4 CASSKTGGRYEQYF TGTGCCAGCAGCAAGACAGGGGGTAGGTACGAGCAGTACTTC
TRBD2 . TRBJ2-5 14 TRBV11-2 CASSSGSVGETQYF TGTGCCAGCAGCAGCGGGAGTGTGGGAGAGACCCAGTACTTC
TRBD1 . TRBJ2-1 16 TRBV28 CASSQDRAPYSHEQFF TGTGCCAGCAGCCAAGACAGGGCCCCTTATTCCCATGAGCAGTTCTTC
. . TRBJ1-3 14 TRBV28 CASSSSRSGNTIYF TGTGCCAGCAGTTCTAGCCGTTCTGGAAACACCATATATTTT
. . TRBJ2-4 17 TRBV5-4 CASSTSTGMNDKNIQYF TGTGCCAGCAGCACCTCAACAGGGATGAACGACAAAAACATTCAGTACTTC
TRBD2 . TRBJ2-7 15 TRBV7-9 CASSFGGGRDYEQYF TGTGCCAGCAGCTTTGGGGGCGGGAGGGACTACGAGCAGTACTTC
TRBD1 . TRBJ1-1 15 TRBV5-3 CARSLAGTGVTEAFF TGTGCCAGAAGCTTGGCCGGGACAGGGGTGACTGAAGCTTTCTTT
. . TRBJ2-7 13 TRBV28 CASFSGVDYEQYF TGTGCCAGTTTCTCGGGAGTCGACTACGAGCAGTACTTC
. . TRBJ1-1 13 TRBV5-1 CASSLVAGWEAFF TGCGCCAGCAGCTTGGTCGCAGGGTGGGAAGCTTTCTTT
TRBD1 . TRBJ2-7 15 TRBV7-7 CASSLRQGAPYEQYF TGTGCCAGCAGCTTACGACAGGGGGCCCCCTACGAGCAGTACTTC
TRBD1 . TRBJ2-1 15 TRBV9 CASSETGGAYNEQFF TGTGCCAGCAGCGAGACAGGGGGCGCCTACAATGAGCAGTTCTTC
. . TRBJ2-7 15 TRBV4-1 CASSQDRGATYEQYF TGCGCCAGCAGCCAAGACAGGGGGGCCACCTACGAGCAGTACTTC
. . TRBJ2-5 14 TRBV19 CASSIAGTQETQYF TGTGCCAGTAGTATAGCCGGGACACAAGAGACCCAGTACTTC
TRBD2 . TRBJ2-3 15 TRBV25-1 CASSGLAGITDTQYF TGTGCCAGCTCGGGACTAGCGGGAATCACAGATACGCAGTATTTT
TRBD2 . TRBJ2-7 18 TRBV5-1 CASSLEPSGTLISYEQYF TGCGCCAGCAGCTTGGAGCCTAGCGGAACGTTAATATCCTACGAGCAGTACTTC
TRBD2 . TRBJ2-1 19 TRBV5-6 CASSLGGLAGYSSYNEQFF TGTGCCAGCAGCTTGGGGGGACTAGCGGGATATAGCTCCTACAATGAGCAGTTCTTC